Given below is one TCR beta chain in context. Its antigen is currently unknown. The authors distributed each subset's genomic DNA evenly over several immunoSEQ plates. Here immunoSEQ multiplex PCR was the method, and the copy in TCRdb shows in-frame clones only, minus some. The data hold over 750,000 clones, with approximately 97% observed a single time. This specimen belongs to a study of shared clonotypes between healthy human individuals. The study's findings and limits: Four donors had around 5.2% of their naive CD4 clonotypes in common.

CDR1 and CDR2 (germline): SGHRS, YFSETQ. V trimming: 1 base; J trimming: 6 bases; junction bases outside the gene matches: 7. The CDR3 runs to 14 residues. Terminally differentiated effector memory CD45RA+ cells were left out of the naive CD8 fraction, which was CD45RO-negative and positively selected for CCR7. Donors were Caucasian adults residing in Nashville, Tennessee, USA. The specimen sequenced was naive CD8+ T cells sorted from blood. The sequence derives from a man aged 30-40 years in good health. The chain uses TRBV5-1 and TRBJ2-7; TRBD2 aligns across 7 bases. The CDR3 nucleotides are TGCGCCAGCAGCTTGCGGGCGGGAGCGGTCGAGCAGTACTTC. Amino acids: CASSLRAGAVEQYF.